The T cell receptor beta chain under discussion was sequenced for a study of cytomegalovirus exposure and HLA in healthy donors. Study-wide context: Within the Caucasian-associated ancestry cluster were 81% of the roughly 400 genotyped donors.

Comments on this clone: Antigen unknown.

Study-level results: There were fewer than 200 TCR beta chains listed as cytomegalovirus-associated. A later analysis by the authors found several of the most significant clusters apparently linked to common viral pathogens.

Primers included in the PCR were 60 Vbeta and 13 Jbeta primers. The data were produced by immunoSEQ multiplex PCR, yet TCRdb's version contains in-frame clones alone and is incomplete. The sample consists of 90,000 to 120,000 clones, approximately 73% of them appearing once. The CDR3 consists of 19 residues. V shed 1 base and J 2 bases; nucleotides not matched to a gene: 16. CDR1 is SGHRS, CDR2 YFSETQ, per germline. The sample taken for sequencing was PBMCs. The genes are TRBV5-1 and TRBJ1-2; 8 nucleotides align to TRBD1. The TCR comes from a man aged 25-40 years in good health and CMV-seronegative. Here the CDR3 reads CASSLTGQEVDRTNYGYTF. CDR3 DNA: TGCGCCAGCAGCTTGACGGGACAGGAGGTAGACCGAACGAACTATGGCTACACCTTC.